This passage covers 29 T cell receptor beta chains from one sample sequenced in a study of T-cell reconstitution after alpha-beta-depleted transplantation in children. Preparation of the TCRbeta library was carried out with unique molecular identifiers. TCRdb analysed the PCR reads with MiXCR anew, one entry per CDR3 protein. The table includes 450,000 to 600,000 distinct CDR3 sequences, less than 35% detected once. Specimen: PBMCs from the stem cell graft donor, collected from the stem cell graft. Receptors were obtained from a human donor who donated a stem cell graft to a child with aplastic anemia.

This clonotype was seen a handful of times. The chain has TRBV18 and TRBJ1-1; unclear D gene. The CDR3 spans 12 residues. Germline CDR1 is KGHSH and CDR2 is LQKENI. V was trimmed by 6 bases and J by 4 bases, leaving 9 bases between them. For the CDR3, the DNA is TGTGCCAGCTCGTCTTCAGGCACTGAAGCTTTCTTT. This gives the protein CASSSSGTEAFF.

This chain links TRBV29-1 with TRBJ1-1; D not certain. This CDR3 has 12 residues. Germline V gene data show CDR1 as SQVTM and CDR2 as ANQGSEA. Trimming cost V 3 bases and J 0 bases, with 5 bases left between them. CDR3 nucleotide sequence: TGCAGCGTTGACGTTCTGAACACTGAAGCTTTCTTT. It yields the protein CSVDVLNTEAFF.

J is TRBJ1-2 and V is TRBV30; D is undetermined. Deletions cut 0 bases from V and 6 bases from J, with 14 bases between. CDR1 and CDR2 (germline): GTSNPN, SVGIG (reference sequence). This CDR3 region has 14 residues. CDR3 sequence (DNA): TGTGCCTGGAGTGTACTCGGATTGATGGATGGCTACACCTTC. It translates to CAWSVLGLMDGYTF.

This clonotype has only a few counts. The chain combines TRBV29-1 with TRBJ2-3; TRBD2 agrees at 12 bases. Germline CDR1 reads SQVTM; CDR2 reads ANQGSEA. The CDR3 is 15 amino acids. The CDR3, as DNA: TGCAGTTGGGGACCTAGCGGGAGGGGCTCGGATACGCAGTATTTT. It yields the protein CSWGPSGRGSDTQYF.

This clonotype was seen a few times. The chain combines TRBV20-1 with TRBJ1-2, with D maybe TRBD1 (5 bases). The germline V gene has CDR1 DFQATT and CDR2 SNEGSKA (reference sequence). This CDR3 is built from 13 residues. The ends were cut back, 4 bases at V and 1 base at J, with 10 bases in the middle. In DNA form, the CDR3 reads TGCAGTGCTACGAGGGGTCTTAACTATGGCTACACCTTC. Translated, it gives CSATRGLNYGYTF.

The rearrangement links TRBV20-1 to TRBJ1-1; the match to TRBD1 covers 7 bases. The CDR3 consists of 13 residues. The V gene's germline CDR1 is DFQATT and CDR2 SNEGSKA (reference sequence). Trimming cost V 6 bases and J 1 base; bases outside gene matches: 5. CDR3 DNA sequence: TGCAGTGCCGGGAGGGGGCAGAACACTGAAGCTTTCTTT. This encodes CSAGRGQNTEAFF.

This sequence joins TRBV6-2 or TRBV6-3 and TRBJ2-7; 7 nucleotides line up with TRBD1. Per germline, CDR1 MNHEY and CDR2 SVGEGT. V dropped 6 bases and J dropped 3; count of bases not matched to a gene: 5. This CDR3 comprises 13 residues. In DNA form, the CDR3 reads TGTGCCAGCAGCAGGGGGATGTTCTACGAGCAGTACGTC. Its translation is CASSRGMFYEQYV.

This chain uses TRBV25-1 with TRBJ2-7; D might be TRBD2 (6 bases). The CDR3 consists of 15 residues. CDR1 and CDR2 from the germline V gene are MGHDK and SYGVNS. Trimming stripped 3 bases from V and 3 bases from J, with 15 bases between. This chain's CDR3 is CASSEPGVLFYEQYF. The CDR3 region has the DNA TGTGCCAGCAGTGAGCCGGGAGTCCTCTTCTACGAGCAGTACTTC.

The chain joins TRBV12-3 or TRBV12-4 to TRBJ2-1, with D unresolved. This CDR3 has 14 residues. V lost 1 base to trimming and J lost 5 bases, with 9 bases between them. CDR3: CASSLDGRDNEQFF. DNA for the CDR3: TGTGCCAGCAGTTTAGACGGGCGAGACAATGAGCAGTTCTTC.

This clonotype was seen a handful of times. The J gene is TRBJ2-1, the V gene TRBV9, with a tentative D call TRBD1 (7 bases). Trimming shortened V by 4 bases and J by 7 bases, and 21 bases separated the two germline ends. The CDR3 covers 16 residues. Germline CDR1 and CDR2: SGDLS and YYNGEE. This chain's CDR3 is CASSPHGQGEVNEQFF. DNA of the CDR3: TGTGCCAGCAGCCCACACGGGCAGGGGGAGGTAAATGAGCAGTTCTTC. Variable domain in full (rest from reference TRBV9 and TRBJ2-1): DSGVTQTPKHLITATGQRVTLRCSPRSGDLSVYWYQQSLDQGLQFLIQYYNGEERAKGNILERFSAQQFPDLHSELNLSSLELGDSALYFCASSPHGQGEVNEQFFGPGTRLTVL.

This clonotype was observed a single time. The rearrangement uses TRBV6-2 or TRBV6-3 and TRBJ2-4; D possibly uses TRBD1 or TRBD2 (5 bases each). The V end was cut by 7 bases, the J end by 5 bases, with 15 bases between. The CDR3 consists of 14 residues. Germline CDR1 reads MNHEY; CDR2 reads SVGEGT. CDR3 DNA: TGTGCCAGCACCCCGGGGCCCAGCCAAAACATTCAGTACTTC. Protein sequence: CASTPGPSQNIQYF.

This clonotype showed up just a few times. This chain connects TRBV7-9 to TRBJ2-1; D call uncertain. The germline V gene encodes CDR1 SEHNR and CDR2 FQNEAQ (reference sequence). V lost 6 bases to trimming and J lost 4 bases, with 13 bases between them. This CDR3 spans 14 amino acids. Here the CDR3 DNA reads TGTGCCAGCAGTTCCCAGGAGCCATACAATGAGCAGTTCTTC. It specifies CASSSQEPYNEQFF.

This clonotype was seen only a few times. The chain recombines TRBV29-1 with TRBJ2-7; 12 nucleotides line up with TRBD2. This CDR3 region has 14 residues. CDR1 SQVTM and CDR2 ANQGSEA come from the germline V gene. The V gene end was trimmed by 6 bases and the J gene end by 3 bases; junction bases not matched to a gene: 6. CDR3 DNA sequence: TGCAGCGTACGGACTAGCGGGAACTACTACGAGCAGTACTTC. This gives the protein CSVRTSGNYYEQYF.

This clonotype occurred a few times. V and J are TRBV4-3 and TRBJ2-3; D is unclear. Germline V CDR1 and CDR2: LGHNA, YSLEER. V lost 4 bases to trimming and J lost 1 base, with 18 bases between them. This CDR3 has 17 residues. CDR3 amino acids: CASSLQPTARGTDTQYF. CDR3 nucleotide sequence: TGCGCCAGCAGCCTACAACCCACAGCGAGAGGCACAGATACGCAGTATTTT.

DNA of the CDR3: TGCGCCAGCAGCTTGCTTTGGGACACTACCTACGAGCAGTACTTC. It specifies CASSLLWDTTYEQYF. This chain uses TRBV5-1 with TRBJ2-7; possible D gene TRBD1, 6 bases. Germline V lookup: CDR1 SGHRS, CDR2 YFSETQ. With 1 base removed from V and 2 bases from J, the gap between germline ends came to 13 bases. CDR3 length equals 15 residues.

This clonotype occurred a few times. The rearrangement joins TRBV2 to TRBJ1-5; D unclear. Germline lookup yields CDR1 SNHLY and CDR2 FYNNEI. V gave up 6 bases and J gave up 2 bases, with 11 bases separating them. The CDR3 sequence is 14 residues long. CDR3 nucleotide sequence: TGTGCCAGCAGCCGCCCGCGCGGCAATCAGCCCCAGCATTTT. Its translation is CASSRPRGNQPQHF. The variable domain in full, completed from reference TRBV2 and TRBJ1-5, reads EPEVTQTPSHQVTQMGQEVILRCVPISNHLYFYWYRQILGQKVEFLVSFYNNEISEKSEIFDDQFSVERPDGSNFTLKIRSTKLEDSAMYFCASSRPRGNQPQHFGDGTRLSIL.

This chain connects TRBV7-9 to TRBJ2-1, with a possible D match to TRBD2 (6 bases). The V and J ends lost 0 bases and 9 bases respectively, with 12 bases between them. The CDR3 has 14 amino acids. CDR1 and CDR2 from the germline V gene are SEHNR and FQNEAQ (reference sequence). CDR3 in amino acids: CASSLAGGGIEQFF. The CDR3 region has the DNA TGTGCCAGCAGCTTAGCTGGGGGAGGTATTGAGCAGTTCTTC.

This clonotype was detected a few times. The V and J genes are TRBV30 and TRBJ2-3; TRBD1 matches at 10 bases. The CDR3 loop spans 15 amino acids. Germline V gives CDR1 GTSNPN, CDR2 SVGIG (reference sequence). Trimming removed 4 bases from V and 2 bases from J; junction bases left unmatched: 6. The CDR3 bases are TGTGCCTGGACAACCGGGACAGGGGCCACAGATACGCAGTATTTT. Translating gives CAWTTGTGATDTQYF.

The rearrangement links TRBV3-1 to TRBJ1-2, with D uncertain. Deletions cut 1 base from V and 8 bases from J, with 8 bases between. The CDR3 is made up of 12 amino acids. CDR1 and CDR2 from the germline V gene are LGHDT and YNNKEL (reference sequence). The CDR3 DNA reads as TGTGCCAGCAGCCAAGGCAGCAACGGCTACACCTTC. Translated, it gives CASSQGSNGYTF.

The J gene is TRBJ1-5, the V gene TRBV30; the match to TRBD1 covers 8 bases. This CDR3 comprises 18 residues. Germline trimming cut 0 bases from V and 4 bases from J; bases unmatched to any gene: 14. Germline values: CDR1 GTSNPN, CDR2 SVGIG (reference sequence). Here the CDR3 reads CAWSVLGPGTGANQPQHF. The CDR3 DNA reads as TGTGCCTGGAGTGTCCTCGGACCCGGGACAGGCGCGAATCAGCCCCAGCATTTT.

This clonotype has a handful of counts. The chain is built from TRBV3-1 and TRBJ2-4, with D perhaps being TRBD1 or TRBD2 (5 bases each). The germline V and J ends were trimmed by 2 bases and 9 bases, with 23 bases remaining between them. The CDR3 contains 17 residues. Germline CDR1 is LGHDT and CDR2 is YNNKEL (reference sequence). CDR3 sequence: CASSQKRTGTHTGIQYF. CDR3 sequence (DNA): TGTGCCAGCAGCCAAAAGAGGACCGGGACCCATACGGGCATTCAGTACTTC.

J is TRBJ1-4 and V is TRBV11-2; 9 nucleotides line up with TRBD1. Looked up from germline, CDR1 is SGHAT and CDR2 is FQNNGV. Losses at the gene ends were 5 bases for V and 3 bases for J; bases not matched to a gene: 19. The CDR3 covers 20 residues. The CDR3 is CASSRNFPLPGQGANEKLFF. The CDR3 DNA follows: TGTGCCAGCAGCCGCAATTTCCCCCTCCCGGGACAGGGAGCTAATGAAAAACTGTTTTTT.

This rearrangement joins TRBV4-1 to TRBJ2-7, with TRBD1 identical over 9 bases. Germline CDR1 is MGHRA and CDR2 is YSYEKL. The CDR3 runs 16 residues. The trim removed 3 bases at V and 6 bases at J, leaving 12 bases unmatched. The CDR3 DNA follows: TGCGCCAGCAGCCAGACACTGGGACAGGGTTTCCCCGAGCAGTACTTC. The encoded protein is CASSQTLGQGFPEQYF.

The chain employs TRBV27 and TRBJ2-5; TRBD1 or TRBD2 may be the D gene (5 bases each). Per the germline V gene, CDR1 is MNHEY and CDR2 is SMNVEV (reference sequence). This CDR3 has 13 amino acids. Trimming removed 4 bases at V and 2 bases at J, with 8 bases between. CDR3 loop: CASSWGKQETQYF. The CDR3 region has the DNA TGTGCCAGCAGTTGGGGGAAGCAAGAGACCCAGTACTTC.

The genes are TRBV7-3 and TRBJ1-1, with D hard to call. V was shortened by 0 bases and J by 7 bases, with 9 bases between the two germline ends. Looked up from germline, CDR1 is SGHTA and CDR2 is FQGTGA. The CDR3 runs to 13 residues. The CDR3 spells CASSLTEGVEAFF. The CDR3 region has the DNA TGTGCCAGCAGCTTAACAGAGGGTGTTGAAGCTTTCTTT. The complete variable domain, with remaining parts taken from reference TRBV7-3 and TRBJ1-1, reads GAGVSQTPSNKVTEKGKYVELRCDPISGHTALYWYRQSLGQGPEFLIYFQGTGAADDSGLPNDRFFAVRPEGSVSTLKIQRTERGDSAVYLCASSLTEGVEAFFGQGTRLTVV.

This clonotype occurred a few times. The chain is built from TRBV7-2 and TRBJ1-2; 9 nucleotides agree with TRBD1. The CDR3 totals 14 residues. V dropped 5 bases and J dropped 4; count of bases not matched to a gene: 5. Germline V gene data show CDR1 as SGHTA and CDR2 as FQGNSA. As DNA, the CDR3 is TGTGCCAGCAGCCCCCAGACAGGGGGCTATGGCTACACCTTC. This sequence encodes CASSPQTGGYGYTF.

This clonotype was seen a handful of times. This chain's CDR3 is CASSLIGGRNYGYTF. CDR3 coding DNA: TGTGCCAGCAGTTTAATCGGGGGGAGGAACTATGGCTACACCTTC. The chain employs TRBV27 and TRBJ1-2; tentative D call: TRBD1 (5 bases). The V end lost 2 bases, the J end lost 2 bases, and 12 bases lay between the germline ends. CDR3 length: 15 amino acids. From germline, CDR1 is MNHEY and CDR2 SMNVEV (reference sequence).

The chain joins TRBV7-2 to TRBJ2-1; possible D gene TRBD1, 6 bases. This CDR3 is built from 14 residues. Trimming pared 2 bases from V and 7 bases from J, leaving 12 bases between. Per the germline V gene, CDR1 is SGHTA and CDR2 is FQGNSA. This CDR3 is CASSLRQEINEQFF. CDR3 nucleotides: TGTGCCAGCAGCTTAAGACAGGAAATAAATGAGCAGTTCTTC. Together with reference TRBV7-2 and TRBJ2-1, the CDR3 gives the full variable domain: GAGVSQSPSNKVTEKGKDVELRCDPISGHTALYWYRQSLGQGLEFLIYFQGNSAPDKSGLPSDRFSAERTGGSVSTLTIQRTQQEDSAVYLCASSLRQEINEQFFGPGTRLTVL.

This clonotype came up once. This chain connects TRBV7-9 to TRBJ2-1, with D possibly matching TRBD2 (6 bases). Germline lookup yields CDR1 SEHNR and CDR2 FQNEAQ (reference sequence). The length of the CDR3 is 15 residues. Deletions cut 7 bases from V and 0 bases from J, with 13 bases between. CDR3 residues: CASTRSGSSYNEQFF. CDR3 in DNA: TGTGCCAGCACCCGAAGCGGGTCCTCCTACAATGAGCAGTTCTTC.